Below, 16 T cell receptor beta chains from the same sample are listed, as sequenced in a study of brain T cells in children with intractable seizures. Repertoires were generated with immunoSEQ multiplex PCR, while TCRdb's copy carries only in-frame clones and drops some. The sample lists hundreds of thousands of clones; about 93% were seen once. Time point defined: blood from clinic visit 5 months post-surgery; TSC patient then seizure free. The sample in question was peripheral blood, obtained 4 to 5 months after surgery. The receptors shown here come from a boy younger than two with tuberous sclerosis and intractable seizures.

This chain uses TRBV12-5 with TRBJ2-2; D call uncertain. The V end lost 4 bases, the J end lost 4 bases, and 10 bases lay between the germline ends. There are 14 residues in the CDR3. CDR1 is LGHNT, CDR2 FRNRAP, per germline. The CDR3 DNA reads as TGTGCTAGTGGTTGGGGTGTTGGCACCGGGGAGCTGTTTTTT. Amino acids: CASGWGVGTGELFF.

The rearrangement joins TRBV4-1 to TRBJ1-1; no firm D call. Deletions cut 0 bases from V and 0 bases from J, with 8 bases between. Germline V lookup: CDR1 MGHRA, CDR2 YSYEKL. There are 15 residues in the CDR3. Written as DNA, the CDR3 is TGCGCCAGCAGCCAAGAAAGGGCCCTGAACACTGAAGCTTTCTTT. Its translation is CASSQERALNTEAFF.

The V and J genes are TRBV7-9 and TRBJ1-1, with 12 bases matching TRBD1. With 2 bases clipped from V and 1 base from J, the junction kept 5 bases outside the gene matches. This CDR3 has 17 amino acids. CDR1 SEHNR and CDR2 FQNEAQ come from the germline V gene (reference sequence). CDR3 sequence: CASSLLGQGAGNTEAFF. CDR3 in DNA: TGTGCCAGCAGCTTATTGGGACAGGGGGCGGGGAACACTGAAGCTTTCTTT.

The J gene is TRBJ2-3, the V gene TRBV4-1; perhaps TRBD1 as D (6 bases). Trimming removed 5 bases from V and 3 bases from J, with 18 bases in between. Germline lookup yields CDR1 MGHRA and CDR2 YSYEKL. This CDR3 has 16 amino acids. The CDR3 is CASSGTGTPRTDTQYF. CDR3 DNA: TGCGCCAGCAGCGGTACCGGGACACCCCGGACAGATACGCAGTATTTT.

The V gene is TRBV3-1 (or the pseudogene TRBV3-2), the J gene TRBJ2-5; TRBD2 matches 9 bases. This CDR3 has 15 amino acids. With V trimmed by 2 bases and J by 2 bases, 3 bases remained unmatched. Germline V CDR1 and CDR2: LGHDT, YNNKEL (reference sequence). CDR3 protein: CASSQRLADQETQYF. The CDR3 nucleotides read TGTGCCAGCAGCCAAAGACTAGCGGATCAAGAGACCCAGTACTTC.

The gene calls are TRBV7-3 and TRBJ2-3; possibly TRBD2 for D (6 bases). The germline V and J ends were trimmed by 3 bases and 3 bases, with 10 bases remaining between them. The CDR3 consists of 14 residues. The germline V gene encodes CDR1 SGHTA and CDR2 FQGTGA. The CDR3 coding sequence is TGTGCCAGCAGCTTTCGACTAGAAACAGATACGCAGTATTTT. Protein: CASSFRLETDTQYF.

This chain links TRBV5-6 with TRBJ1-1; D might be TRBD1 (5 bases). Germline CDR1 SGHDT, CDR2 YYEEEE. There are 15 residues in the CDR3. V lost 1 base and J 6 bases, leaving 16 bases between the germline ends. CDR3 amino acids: CASSLLTGTGAEAFF. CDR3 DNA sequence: TGTGCCAGCAGCTTGTTAACAGGTACGGGCGCTGAAGCTTTCTTT.

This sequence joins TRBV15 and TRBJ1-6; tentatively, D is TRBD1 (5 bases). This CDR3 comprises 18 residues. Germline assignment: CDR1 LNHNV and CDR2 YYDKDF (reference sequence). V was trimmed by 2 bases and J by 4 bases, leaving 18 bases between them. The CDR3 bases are TGTGCCACCAGCAGACCACGAGAGGGGAAGGCATATAATTCACCCCTCCACTTT. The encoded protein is CATSRPREGKAYNSPLHF.

The CDR3 sequence: CASSTLAEETQYF. CDR3 nucleotides: TGTGCCAGTAGTACACTAGCGGAAGAGACCCAGTACTTC. The rearrangement uses TRBV19 and TRBJ2-5, with 8 bases lining up with TRBD2. V shed 4 bases and J 3 bases; nucleotides not matched to a gene: 1. The CDR3 has 13 amino acids. CDR1 and CDR2 (germline): LNHDA, SQIVND (reference sequence).

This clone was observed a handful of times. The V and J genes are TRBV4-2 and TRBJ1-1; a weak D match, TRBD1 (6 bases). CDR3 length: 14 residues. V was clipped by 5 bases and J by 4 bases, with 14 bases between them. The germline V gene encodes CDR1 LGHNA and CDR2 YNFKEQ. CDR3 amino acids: CASSFKQGGTEAFF. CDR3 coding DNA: TGTGCCAGCAGCTTCAAACAGGGCGGCACTGAAGCTTTCTTT.

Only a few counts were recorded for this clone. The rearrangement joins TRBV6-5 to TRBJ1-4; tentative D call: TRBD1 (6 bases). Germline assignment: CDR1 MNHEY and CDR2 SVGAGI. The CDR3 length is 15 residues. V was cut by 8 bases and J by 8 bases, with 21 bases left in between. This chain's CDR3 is CASGPQGPPEEKLFF. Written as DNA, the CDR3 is TGTGCCAGCGGACCTCAGGGGCCACCCGAGGAAAAACTGTTTTTT.

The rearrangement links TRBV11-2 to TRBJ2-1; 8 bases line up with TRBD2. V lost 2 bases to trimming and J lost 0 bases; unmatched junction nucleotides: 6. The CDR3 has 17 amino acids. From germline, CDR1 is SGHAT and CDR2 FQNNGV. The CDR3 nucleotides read TGTGCCAGCAGCTTATCGATAGCGGGAAGCTCCTACAATGAGCAGTTCTTC. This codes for CASSLSIAGSSYNEQFF.

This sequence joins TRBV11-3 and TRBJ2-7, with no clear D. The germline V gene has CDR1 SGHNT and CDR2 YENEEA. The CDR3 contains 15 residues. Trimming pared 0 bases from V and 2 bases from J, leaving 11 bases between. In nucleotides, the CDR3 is TGTGCCAGCAGCTTAGATGTGAGACGTCCCTACGAGCAGTACTTC. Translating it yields CASSLDVRRPYEQYF.

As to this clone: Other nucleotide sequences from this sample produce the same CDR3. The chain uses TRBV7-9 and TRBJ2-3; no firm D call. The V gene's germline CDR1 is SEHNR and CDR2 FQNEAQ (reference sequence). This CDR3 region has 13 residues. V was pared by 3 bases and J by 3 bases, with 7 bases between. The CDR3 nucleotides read TGTGCCAGCAGCTTTAGGTTGACAGATACGCAGTATTTT. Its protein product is CASSFRLTDTQYF.

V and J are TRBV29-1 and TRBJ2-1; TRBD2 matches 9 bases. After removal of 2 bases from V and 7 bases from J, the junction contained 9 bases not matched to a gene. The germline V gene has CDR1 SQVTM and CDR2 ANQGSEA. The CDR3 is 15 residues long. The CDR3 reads CSVETRGGGGNEQFF. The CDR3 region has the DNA TGCAGCGTTGAAACTCGCGGGGGGGGAGGGAATGAGCAGTTCTTC.

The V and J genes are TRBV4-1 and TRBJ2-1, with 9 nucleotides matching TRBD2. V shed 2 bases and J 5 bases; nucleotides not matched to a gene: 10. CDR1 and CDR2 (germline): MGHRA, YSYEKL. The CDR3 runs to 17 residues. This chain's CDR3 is CASSQYSGRDRNNEQFF. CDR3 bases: TGCGCCAGCAGCCAATATAGCGGGAGAGACCGAAACAATGAGCAGTTCTTC.